These 9 T cell receptor beta chains were sequenced from one sample in a study of blood T cell repertoires in COVID-19. Sequencing was performed with immunoSEQ multiplex PCR; in TCRdb, only in-frame clones are kept and a portion is missing. The sample includes 210,000 or so clones, under 90% seen only once; the top ten take about 7.8%. The sample consisted of peripheral blood. Every receptor here comes from an elderly woman with COVID-19, enrolled during active disease.

The chain employs TRBV28 and TRBJ1-5; D is perhaps TRBD1 (6 bases). From germline, CDR1 is MDHEN and CDR2 SYDVKM. This CDR3 comprises 14 residues. The V and J ends lost 5 bases and 9 bases respectively, with 17 bases between them. The CDR3 here is CASSPQTGSGPQHF. Here the CDR3 DNA reads TGTGCCAGCAGTCCACAGACAGGTTCTGGGCCCCAGCATTTT.

V usage is TRBV27 and J usage is TRBJ1-1, with a tentative D call TRBD1 (6 bases). The germline V gene encodes CDR1 MNHEY and CDR2 SMNVEV (reference sequence). The CDR3 has 13 residues. V lost 5 bases, J lost 4 bases, and 11 bases lay in between. The CDR3 nucleotides are TGTGCCAGCAGTCCCAGCAGGGGCACTGAAGCTTTCTTT. Protein product: CASSPSRGTEAFF.

This clone occurred a few times. The chain has TRBV19 and TRBJ1-5; no clear D. The CDR3 is 13 residues long. The ends were cut back, 4 bases at V and 7 bases at J, with 11 bases in the middle. Germline V gene sequence: CDR1 LNHDA, CDR2 SQIVND (reference sequence). The CDR3 DNA follows: TGTGCCAGTAGTACCCTAGGTCAGCAGCCCCAGCATTTT. It translates to CASSTLGQQPQHF. Looking up the rest from reference TRBV19 and TRBJ1-5 gives the full variable domain: DGGITQSPKYLFRKEGQNVTLSCEQNLNHDAMYWYRQDPGQGLRLIYYSQIVNDFQKGDIAEGYSVSREKKESFPLTVTSAQKNPTAFYLCASSTLGQQPQHFGDGTRLSIL.

This clone was detected once. J is TRBJ2-1 and V is TRBV5-1; a weak D match, TRBD1 (6 bases). V was trimmed by 0 bases and J by 4 bases, leaving 8 bases between them. Germline CDR1 and CDR2: SGHRS and YFSETQ. The CDR3 sequence is 14 residues long. The CDR3 reads CASSLGTEYNEQFF. In nucleotides, the CDR3 is TGCGCCAGCAGCTTGGGGACAGAATACAATGAGCAGTTCTTC.

The chain carries TRBV18 and TRBJ2-5; 14 positions agree with TRBD2. J gave up 5 bases and V 6 bases, and 14 bases lay outside the gene matches. Germline V gene lookup returns CDR1 KGHSH and CDR2 LQKENI. CDR3 length: 18 amino acids. CDR3 loop: CASSGRLAGGPKGETQYF. The DNA for the CDR3 is TGTGCCAGCTCCGGCCGACTAGCGGGAGGGCCGAAAGGGGAGACCCAGTACTTC.

J is TRBJ1-2 and V is TRBV7-2; D remains unclear. Germline V CDR1 and CDR2: SGHTA, FQGNSA. The CDR3 loop spans 13 amino acids. The germline V and J ends were trimmed by 5 bases and 9 bases, with 16 bases remaining between them. The CDR3 spells CASSREREDSYTF. DNA for the CDR3: TGTGCCAGCAGCCGAGAGAGAGAAGATAGCTACACCTTC.

The rearrangement joins TRBV5-1 to TRBJ2-5, with 9 bases lining up with TRBD1. The CDR3 length is 16 residues. J gave up 2 bases and V 3 bases, and 8 bases lay outside the gene matches. Germline loops: CDR1 SGHRS, CDR2 YFSETQ. The CDR3 bases are TGCGCCAGCAGCTCCGGGACAGGGCCCCTGCAAGAGACCCAGTACTTC. Translated, it gives CASSSGTGPLQETQYF.

The chain carries TRBV24-1 and TRBJ2-2, with TRBD1 as a possible D gene (6 bases). Germline CDR1 reads KGHDR; CDR2 reads SFDVKD. The CDR3 extends over 16 amino acids. V was clipped by 7 bases and J by 4 bases, with 18 bases between them. Written as DNA, the CDR3 is TGTGCCACCAGCAGGGGAACCACAGGGTTCACCGGGGAGCTGTTTTTT. It is translated as CATSRGTTGFTGELFF.

The chain uses TRBV19 and TRBJ2-1; perhaps TRBD2 as D (5 bases). This CDR3 has 20 amino acids. Germline CDR1 LNHDA, CDR2 SQIVND (reference sequence). V gave up 5 bases and J gave up 0 bases, with 26 bases separating them. CDR3 in amino acids: CASSLFDYTNTRRSYNEQFF. The CDR3 DNA is TGTGCCAGTAGTCTTTTCGACTACACTAATACCCGACGCTCCTACAATGAGCAGTTCTTC.